The entry below gives a single T cell receptor (beta chain) sequence along with its context. In the original processing: Cell counts per sample came from amplifying reference gene primers. Profiled with immunoSEQ multiplex PCR; TCRdb holds only in-frame clones, not every one. Clone size and the V and J calls come from that table; the DNA yielded D and trimming. The sample shows around 400,000 clones, approximately 89% of them seen only once. This sample was taken from a study of blood T cell repertoires in COVID-19. Overall study context: Donors in the United States, Italy and Spain gave samples during acute or convalescent COVID-19. PBMCs, B-cell-depleted T cells, or T cells were the source of the cDNA or gDNA that made up the material.

Followed over time, Seattle patients had been enrolled while infection was active. V gave up 5 bases and J gave up 4 bases, with 8 bases separating them. The CDR3 has 13 amino acids. Germline V gives CDR1 LGHNT, CDR2 FRNRAP. This TCR derives from an older woman with COVID-19, enrolled during active disease. Sequencing used peripheral blood. The rearrangement links TRBV12-5 to TRBJ2-2; TRBD2 might be the D (5 bases). In DNA form, the CDR3 reads TGTGCTAGTGGTCGGGGTAGCACCGGGGAGCTGTTTTTT. It is translated as CASGRGSTGELFF.